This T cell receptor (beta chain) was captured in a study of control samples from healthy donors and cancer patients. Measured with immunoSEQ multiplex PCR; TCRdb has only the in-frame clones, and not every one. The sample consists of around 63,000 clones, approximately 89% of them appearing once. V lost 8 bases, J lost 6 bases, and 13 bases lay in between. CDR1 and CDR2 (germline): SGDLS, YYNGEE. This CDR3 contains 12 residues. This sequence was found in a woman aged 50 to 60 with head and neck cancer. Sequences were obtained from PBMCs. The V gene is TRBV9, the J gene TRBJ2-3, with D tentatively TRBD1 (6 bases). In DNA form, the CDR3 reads TGTGCCAGTAAGGGGGTTACGGATACGCAGTATTTT. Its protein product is CASKGVTDTQYF.